Listed below are T cell receptor beta chains from one sample, sequenced in a study of blood T cell repertoires in COVID-19. Repertoires were generated with immunoSEQ multiplex PCR, while TCRdb's copy carries only in-frame clones and drops some. The sample holds over 150,000 clones, over 80% seen once. The sample was peripheral blood. The receptors originated from a woman of 80 years or more with active or convalescent COVID-19. Each CDR3 is given with its conserved first and last residue. Each record gives: D gene, J gene, clone size, V gene, CDR3 length, CDR3 DNA, CDR3 protein. D genes are given only for firm matches. A row's size may be missing; if present it is once, few, many or a size class.

TRBD1,TRBJ2-7,NA,TRBV4-3,16,TGCGCCAGCAGCCAAGGGGGACAGGGGGCTTCCTACGAGCAGTACTTC,CASSQGGQGASYEQYF
NA,TRBJ1-5,NA,TRBV11-2,15,TGTGCCAGCAGCCCCGACAGGTTGAGCAATCAGCCCCAGCATTTT,CASSPDRLSNQPQHF
NA,TRBJ2-1,NA,TRBV11-3,13,TGTGCCAGCAGCTTTGGAGGGGGCGATGAGCAGTTCTTC,CASSFGGGDEQFF
TRBD1,TRBJ1-2,few,TRBV6-1,16,TGTGCCAGCAGTGGGCCAGGACAGGGGGGTAACTATGGCTACACCTTC,CASSGPGQGGNYGYTF
NA,TRBJ1-3,NA,TRBV18,15,TGTGCCAGCTCTCTTAGCTCGCCGTCTGGAAACACCATATATTTT,CASSLSSPSGNTIYF
TRBD1,TRBJ1-5,NA,TRBV15,14,TGTGCCACCAGCACTGGACAGGTCAATCAGCCCCAGCATTTT,CATSTGQVNQPQHF
TRBD1,TRBJ2-3,NA,TRBV4-3,15,TGCGCCAGCAGCCAAGGGGACAGACCCACAGATACGCAGTATTTT,CASSQGDRPTDTQYF
NA,TRBJ2-7,many,TRBV29-1,13,TGCAGCGCTGTAGGGCAGGGGGGATACGAGCAGTACTTC,CSAVGQGGYEQYF
NA,TRBJ2-5,NA,TRBV10-3,11,TGTGCCATCAGGGGCGAAGAGACCCAGTACTTC,CAIRGEETQYF
NA,TRBJ1-1,NA,TRBV5-1,15,TGCGCCAGCAGCCTCCAGATTACAGATAACACTGAAGCTTTCTTT,CASSLQITDNTEAFF
TRBD2,TRBJ2-7,NA,TRBV7-2,15,TGTGCCAGCAGCTCCGGACTAGCGGGCACCTACGAGCAGTACTTC,CASSSGLAGTYEQYF
NA,TRBJ2-1,once,TRBV5-6,13,TGTGCCAGCAGCTGGGGGGACCTCAATGAGCAGTTCTTC,CASSWGDLNEQFF
NA,TRBJ1-2,NA,TRBV5-1,15,TGCGCCAGCAGCTTGGAGCAGGCCCCTAACTATGGCTACACCTTC,CASSLEQAPNYGYTF
TRBD1,TRBJ1-5,NA,TRBV6-5,13,TGTGCCAGCATGGGACAGCGGGATCAGCCCCAGCATTTT,CASMGQRDQPQHF
TRBD2,TRBJ2-5,NA,TRBV4-1,16,TGCGCCAGCAGCCCCCGGGGAAGCGGGGGCCAAGAGACCCAGTACTTC,CASSPRGSGGQETQYF
NA,TRBJ1-3,few,TRBV14,14,TGTGCCAGCAGCCGCCAACGGTCGGGAAACACCATATATTTT,CASSRQRSGNTIYF
NA,TRBJ2-7,NA,TRBV19,15,TGTGCCAGTAGTATAGATAGCGGAAGCTCCTACGAGCAGTACTTC,CASSIDSGSSYEQYF
NA,TRBJ1-6,NA,TRBV7-2,14,TGTGCCAGCAGCTCAGCCGGGAGGGGTTCACCCCTCCACTTT,CASSSAGRGSPLHF
NA,TRBJ1-2,NA,TRBV12-5,14,TGTGCTAGTGGTACCCTACTCCAGGGGAGAGGCTACACCTTC,CASGTLLQGRGYTF
NA,TRBJ1-4,once,TRBV5-1,15,TGCGCCAGCAGCCTCCAGGGTTTTACTAATGAAAAACTGTTTTTT,CASSLQGFTNEKLFF
NA,TRBJ1-1,NA,TRBV10-1,15,TGCGCCAGCAGTGAGTCGGGCAGGGGTCGGGCTGAAGCTTTCTTT,CASSESGRGRAEAFF
NA,TRBJ1-5,NA,TRBV4-2,17,TGTGCCAGCAGCCAAGGGGGTGGCAGGGCAGGGGATCAGCCCCAGCATTTT,CASSQGGGRAGDQPQHF
TRBD1,TRBJ2-7,NA,TRBV7-8,15,TGTGCCAGCAGCTTAGGGGGACAGTCGATCTACGAGCAGTACTTC,CASSLGGQSIYEQYF
NA,TRBJ1-5,NA,TRBV19,13,TGTGCCAGTAGTCCGGGGGAATTAGAAGCCCAGCATTTT,CASSPGELEAQHF
TRBD2,TRBJ2-3,NA,TRBV5-1,15,TGCGCCAGCAGCTGGAATAGCGGGGGGACAGATACGCAGTATTTT,CASSWNSGGTDTQYF
TRBD1,TRBJ2-1,NA,TRBV10-1,15,TGCGCCAGCAGCCCCGGGACAGGGGGCTACAATGAGCAGTTCTTC,CASSPGTGGYNEQFF
TRBD2,TRBJ2-5,NA,TRBV9,16,TGTGCCAGCAGCCCCCGCCCCGGGGGGGCCGGGGAGACCCAGTACTTC,CASSPRPGGAGETQYF
NA,TRBJ1-1,NA,TRBV12-3/TRBV12-4,13,TGTGCCAGCAGTGCTGGCCAGAACACTGAAGCTTTCTTT,CASSAGQNTEAFF
TRBD1,TRBJ2-5,NA,TRBV24-1,16,TGTGCCACCAGTGATTGGGACAGGGGGCGTCAAGAGACCCAGTACTTC,CATSDWDRGRQETQYF
TRBD1,TRBJ1-2,NA,TRBV2,15,TGTGCCAGCGGTCCCCAATACAGGGGGGGCTATGGCTACACCTTC,CASGPQYRGGYGYTF
NA,TRBJ1-6,NA,TRBV30,12,TGTGCCTGGAGTGTATCGTATTCACCCCTCCACTTT,CAWSVSYSPLHF
NA,TRBJ1-1,NA,TRBV15,13,TGTGCCACCAGCAGAGATGGTTCGAGGGAAGCTTTCTTT,CATSRDGSREAFF
NA,TRBJ2-7,NA,TRBV12-3/TRBV12-4,11,TGTGCCAGCAGTCCGAGTTACGAGCAGTACTTC,CASSPSYEQYF
NA,TRBJ1-2,many,TRBV10-3,15,TGTGCCATCAGTGAGGGGGGCAGCTCTACTTATGGCTACACCTTC,CAISEGGSSTYGYTF
TRBD1,TRBJ1-4,NA,TRBV9,15,TGTGCCAGCAGCGTAGGAGCAGGGGGCGGTGAAAAACTGTTTTTT,CASSVGAGGGEKLFF
NA,TRBJ2-1,NA,TRBV10-2,14,TGCGCCAGCAGTGGGTCTAGCGCGATCAATGAGCAGTTCTTC,CASSGSSAINEQFF
TRBD1,TRBJ1-2,once,TRBV7-2,13,TGTGCCAGCAGCGTACAGGGGGCTGGTGGCTACACCTTC,CASSVQGAGGYTF
TRBD1,TRBJ1-3,few,TRBV6-5,12,TGTGCCAGCTATGGGACAGGGAGCACCATATATTTT,CASYGTGSTIYF
NA,TRBJ2-5,NA,TRBV27,15,TGTGCCAGCAGTATCCGGACAGAGACTCAAGAGACCCAGTACTTC,CASSIRTETQETQYF
TRBD1,TRBJ1-2,NA,TRBV7-2,16,TGTGCCAGCAGCTTAAACAGGGGAGTTACTAACTATGGCTACACCTTC,CASSLNRGVTNYGYTF
NA,TRBJ2-7,NA,TRBV11-3,14,TGTGCCAGCAGCTTTCGAGGTCTTAGCTACGAGCAGTACTTC,CASSFRGLSYEQYF
TRBD1,TRBJ1-3,NA,TRBV9,17,TGTGCCAGCAGCGCCGGACAGGGGGTAGCTTCTGGAAACACCATATATTTT,CASSAGQGVASGNTIYF